The table lists the clone carrying this T cell receptor beta chain with many counts. This record belongs to a study of T-cell memory formation after mild COVID-19. V lost 2 bases, J lost 7 bases, and 20 bases lay in between. Germline assignment: CDR1 WSHSY and CDR2 SAAADI. The CDR3 is 16 residues long. TCRdb passed the 5' RACE reads through MiXCR, listing each CDR3 protein once. The sample has around 130,000 distinct CDR3 sequences; over 15% are singletons. The chain employs TRBV10-2 and TRBJ2-5, with D tentatively TRBD1 or TRBD2 (5 bases each). The receptor comes from a man younger than 35 who had mild COVID-19 (a few samples of this study predate the infection). Cell type and time point are not known. The sequencing sample was made of PBMCs or a T cell subset sorted from them (not recorded which). The CDR3 region is CASSEGTYSTISTQYF. The CDR3 region has the DNA TGCGCCAGCAGTGAGGGGACGTACTCGACAATTTCGACCCAGTACTTC.